Below are 15 T cell receptor beta chains sequenced from a single sample in a study of breast tumors, draining lymph nodes, adjacent tissues. TCRdb independently ran MiXCR on the multiplex PCR reads; one entry per CDR3 protein. The sample records a few hundred thousand distinct CDR3 sequences, less than 40% being singletons. Samples came from axillary lymph nodes draining the breast cancer. Sequenced: axillary lymph node tissue. The receptor source for this set is a female donor with breast cancer. Some clones in this sample may be carry-over from other donors' samples.

The chain joins TRBV7-9 to TRBJ1-1, with 11 bases aligning to TRBD1. J gave up 3 bases and V 3 bases, and 3 bases lay outside the gene matches. The germline V gene has CDR1 SEHNR and CDR2 FQNEAQ (reference sequence). The CDR3 has 15 amino acids. For the CDR3, the DNA is TGTGCCAGCAGCTTCCGGGACAGGGGGTACACTGAAGCTTTCTTT. Its protein product is CASSFRDRGYTEAFF.

In the case of this clonotype: As the CDR3 is not closed by the conserved phenylalanine or tryptophan, this likely results from a read error. It is unclear where the CDR3 begins or ends on the DNA, so no DNA is shown, and the CDR3 is as TCRdb lists it. The V gene is TRBV4-3, the J gene TRBJ2-3; the table's D call of TRBD2 was not tested on the DNA. From germline, CDR1 is LGHNA and CDR2 YSLEER. The CDR3 numbers 17 amino acids, ends counted. The CDR3 here is CASSQKREGRAQIRSQS.

This clonotype has ten or more counts. The chain recombines TRBV10-2 with TRBJ1-4; D is uncertain. The CDR3 extends over 14 amino acids. Looked up from germline, CDR1 is WSHSY and CDR2 is SAAADI. Between the trimmed V and J ends, which lost 1 base and 10 bases, there was a span of 13 bases. The CDR3 DNA sequence: TGCGCCAGCAGTGAGTGGGAGGACGTAGGAAAACTGTTTTTT. Translation: CASSEWEDVGKLFF.

For this clonotype: A read error may explain this, as a much larger clone is one base away. As the CDR3 is not closed by the conserved phenylalanine or tryptophan, this likely results from a read error. V and J are TRBV19 and TRBJ1-2, with no clear D. In germline, CDR1 is LNHDA, CDR2 SQIVND (reference sequence). V lost 1 base and J lost 1, with 10 bases in between. The CDR3 is made up of 15 amino acids. CDR3 region: CASSIGPGDNYGYTS. CDR3 sequence (DNA): TGTGCCAGTAGTATAGGACCCGGGGATAACTATGGCTACACCTCC.

This clonotype came up many times. The CDR3 bases are TGTGCCAGCAGCGCAGGGGATGAGCAGTTCTTC. Encoded protein: CASSAGDEQFF. The chain has TRBV7-9 and TRBJ2-1; a weak D match, TRBD1 (6 bases). The germline V and J ends were trimmed by 5 bases and 8 bases, with 7 bases remaining between them. The germline V gene encodes CDR1 SEHNR and CDR2 FQNEAQ (reference sequence). This CDR3 has 11 residues.

This chain uses TRBV20-1 with TRBJ2-5; TRBD2 aligns across 8 bases. V shed 0 bases and J 5 bases; nucleotides not matched to a gene: 20. Germline lookup yields CDR1 DFQATT and CDR2 SNEGSKA (reference sequence). The CDR3 sequence is 19 residues long. DNA for the CDR3: TGCAGTGCTAGAGATCTAATGTGGGGAGCCAAAGCGGGGGAGGAGACCCAGTACTTC. This translates into CSARDLMWGAKAGEETQYF.

Concerning this clonotype: Given a much more abundant clone one base away, this may be a read error. The chain is built from TRBV7-9 and TRBJ2-1; D not resolved. The CDR3 is 15 residues long. The germline V gene has CDR1 SEHNR and CDR2 FQNEAQ (reference sequence). CDR3 region: CANSLDGRAYNEQFF. In DNA, the CDR3 is TGTGCCAACAGCTTAGACGGTAGGGCCTACAATGAGCAGTTCTTC.

Turning to this clonotype: Compared with germline, one end of the junction differs, possibly owing to a read error. The chain is built from TRBV24-1 and TRBJ1-4; D ambiguous. The V gene's germline CDR1 is KGHDR and CDR2 SFDVKD. CDR3 size: 15 residues. CDR3 in DNA: TGTGCCACCAGTGGTTCCGACGGCCCTAATGAGAAACTGTTTTTT. Encoded protein: CATSGSDGPNEKLFF.

V is TRBV7-2 and J is TRBJ2-7; D perhaps matches TRBD2 (6 bases). Deletions cut 1 base from V and 2 bases from J, with 15 bases between. The CDR3 spans 16 residues. The germline V gene has CDR1 SGHTA and CDR2 FQGNSA. CDR3 sequence: CASSLGLAGTTYEQYF. The CDR3 coding sequence is TGTGCCAGCAGCTTAGGATTGGCGGGAACAACCTACGAGCAGTACTTC.

V and J are TRBV12-3 or TRBV12-4 and TRBJ2-5; the match to TRBD1 covers 9 bases. The CDR3 totals 15 residues. J gave up 4 bases and V 6 bases, and 9 bases lay outside the gene matches. For the CDR3, the DNA is TGTGCCAGCAGGGAGGGACAGGGTGTGGGAGAGACCCAGTACTTC. Translating it yields CASREGQGVGETQYF.

The chain uses TRBV27 and TRBJ1-2; TRBD1 matches at 8 bases. The CDR3 sequence is 14 residues long. The J segment lost 4 bases and the V segment lost 4 bases, leaving 5 bases of the junction unmatched. Germline V CDR1 and CDR2: MNHEY, SMNVEV (reference sequence). Written as DNA, the CDR3 is TGTGCCAGCAGTTCCAGGGGGCGCGGCTATGGCTACACCTTC. Encoded protein: CASSSRGRGYGYTF.

To note about this clonotype: At one of its ends the junction is not consistent with the germline gene, which may arise from a read error. The V gene is TRBV6-5, the J gene TRBJ2-7; D may correspond to TRBD1 or TRBD2 (6 bases each). The CDR3 sequence is 15 residues long. Germline-derived CDR1 and CDR2 are MNHEY and SVGAGI. CDR3 nucleotide sequence: TGTGCCAGCAGTCACTCGGAGGGGGTCTCCTACGAGCAGTACTTC. Encoded protein: CASSHSEGVSYEQYF.

A few counts support this clonotype. This may come from a read error, since a much larger clone is one base off. CDR3 sequence reads: CASSHFGGGQFSIQETQYF. The CDR3 DNA is TGTGCCAGCAGTCACTTCGGGGGAGGGCAATTCAGCATCCAAGAGACCCAGTACTTC. The rearrangement links TRBV6-6 to TRBJ2-5; TRBD2 aligns across 7 bases. The V segment lost 5 bases and the J segment 1 base; nucleotides outside the gene matches: 19. The germline CDR1 and CDR2 sequences are MNHNY and SVGAGI (reference sequence). The CDR3 runs to 19 residues.

This clonotype was seen ten or more times. V and J are TRBV5-8 and TRBJ2-5, with D perhaps TRBD1 or TRBD2 (5 bases each). V was trimmed by 0 bases and J by 4 bases, leaving 10 bases between them. This CDR3 contains 14 residues. Germline V lookup: CDR1 SGHTS, CDR2 YDEGEE. Here the CDR3 reads CASSLVGTGETQYF. In DNA, the CDR3 is TGTGCCAGCAGCTTGGTGGGGACCGGAGAGACCCAGTACTTC. Supplemented by reference TRBV5-8 and TRBJ2-5, the full variable domain reads EAGVTQSPTHLIKTRGQQATLRCSPISGHTSVYWYQQALGLGLQFLLWYDEGEERNRGNFPPRFSGRQFPNYSSELNVNALELEDSALYLCASSLVGTGETQYFGPGTRLLVL.

V and J are TRBV18 and TRBJ2-3; D uncertain. CDR3 length equals 16 residues. The V end was cut by 3 bases, the J end by 1 base, with 14 bases between. Germline CDR1 KGHSH, CDR2 LQKENI. In DNA form, the CDR3 reads TGTGCCAGCTCACCCGTACCAGAATTGGGCACAGATACGCAGTATTTT. Encoded protein: CASSPVPELGTDTQYF.